The next 14 T cell receptor beta chains were all read from a single sample in a study of cytomegalovirus exposure and HLA in healthy donors. The PCR was carried out with 60 Vbeta primers and 13 Jbeta primers. Sequencing used immunoSEQ multiplex PCR; TCRdb keeps in-frame clones, though not all of them. This table holds tens of thousands of clones, roughly 80% found once. The sequencing input was PBMCs. Receptor source: a woman in her thirties or forties in good health and CMV-seropositive.

J is TRBJ1-1 and V is TRBV5-1, with a tentative D call TRBD1 (6 bases). The CDR3 length is 14 residues. Germline V CDR1 and CDR2: SGHRS, YFSETQ. Between the trimmed V and J ends, which lost 3 bases and 1 base, there was a span of 10 bases. CDR3 amino acids: CASSSRGANTEAFF. Written as DNA, the CDR3 is TGCGCCAGCAGCTCCAGGGGCGCGAACACTGAAGCTTTCTTT.

The V and J genes are TRBV6-1 and TRBJ1-2, with unresolved D. V was trimmed by 2 bases and J by 1 base, leaving 8 bases between them. CDR1 and CDR2 (germline): MNHNS, SASEGT. This CDR3 contains 14 residues. The CDR3 reads CASSELRVNYGYTF. The CDR3 DNA is TGTGCCAGCAGTGAACTGCGGGTTAACTATGGCTACACCTTC.

The CDR3: CASGLNLGDEQYF. The CDR3 coding sequence is TGCGCCAGCGGGCTAAACCTAGGGGACGAGCAGTACTTC. The V gene is TRBV10-1, the J gene TRBJ2-7; tentative D call: TRBD1 (5 bases). Germline loops: CDR1 WNHNN, CDR2 SYGVQD (reference sequence). This CDR3 is 13 amino acids long. V shed 8 bases and J shed 5 bases, with 16 bases lying between them.

The chain employs TRBV30 and TRBJ2-7; 8 positions match TRBD1. J was trimmed by 2 bases and V by 0 bases; bases with no gene match: 0. The germline CDR1 and CDR2 sequences are GTSNPN and SVGIG (reference sequence). CDR3 length equals 13 residues. CDR3 protein: CAWSVQGAYEQYF. Written as DNA, the CDR3 is TGTGCCTGGAGTGTACAGGGGGCCTACGAGCAGTACTTC.

The V call is TRBV4-3, the J call TRBJ2-4; 9 positions agree with TRBD1. CDR3 length: 18 amino acids. V gave up 0 bases and J gave up 2 bases; unmatched junction bases: 8. Germline V gene lookup returns CDR1 LGHNA and CDR2 YSLEER. The CDR3, as DNA: TGCGCCAGCAGCCAAGAGGGCGGGACAGGGTTGACCAAAAACATTCAGTACTTC. Translating gives CASSQEGGTGLTKNIQYF.

The rearrangement joins TRBV6-4 to TRBJ2-5, with TRBD1 matching 9 bases. CDR1 MRHNA and CDR2 SNTAGT come from the germline V gene. The junction had 10 bases not matched to a gene; V was cut back by 10 bases and J by 4 bases. This CDR3 contains 14 residues. Here the CDR3 reads CAMDRDRAPETQYF. The DNA of the CDR3 is TGTGCCATGGACCGGGACAGGGCCCCAGAGACCCAGTACTTC.

The rearrangement links TRBV2 to TRBJ1-3, with D unclear. The CDR3 runs to 12 residues. V gave up 8 bases and J gave up 3 bases, with 8 bases separating them. The germline gives CDR1 SNHLY, CDR2 FYNNEI. CDR3 amino acids: CASSRLGNTIYF. The CDR3 region has the DNA TGTGCCAGCTCCAGACTTGGAAACACCATATATTTT.

The V call is TRBV27, the J call TRBJ2-7; D gene unclear. Germline CDR1 and CDR2: MNHEY and SMNVEV (reference sequence). Trimming cost V 4 bases and J 3 bases, with 16 bases left between them. The CDR3 has 15 amino acids. The CDR3 coding sequence is TGTGCCAGCAGTTCCCGTGCAGGCGCGCACTACGAGCAGTACTTC. This codes for CASSSRAGAHYEQYF.

The rearrangement joins TRBV6-5 to TRBJ2-5, with 10 bases matching TRBD2. V lost 7 bases and J lost 5; bases outside the gene matches: 4. CDR1 is MNHEY and CDR2 is SVGAGI in the germline V gene. This CDR3 is built from 13 residues. This CDR3 is CASKRGGQETQYF. Written as DNA, the CDR3 is TGTGCCAGCAAGCGGGGGGGCCAGGAGACCCAGTACTTC.

The chain combines TRBV28 with TRBJ1-5; D is unclear. The V end was cut by 2 bases, the J end by 5 bases, with 10 bases between. The CDR3 is 14 residues long. Looked up from germline, CDR1 is MDHEN and CDR2 is SYDVKM. The CDR3 spells CASSLGGSYQPQHF. CDR3 in DNA: TGTGCCAGCAGTTTAGGAGGTTCGTATCAGCCCCAGCATTTT.

The chain links TRBV29-1 to TRBJ2-2, with D uncertain. Trimming took 5 bases from V and 7 from J, leaving 11 bases between them. The germline CDR1 and CDR2 sequences are SQVTM and ANQGSEA. The CDR3 runs to 12 residues. The CDR3 DNA reads as TGCAGCGTTCTGGGCCCTATCGGGGAGCTGTTTTTT. This codes for CSVLGPIGELFF.

This chain links TRBV9 with TRBJ1-3; D perhaps matches TRBD1 (6 bases). CDR1 is SGDLS, CDR2 YYNGEE, per germline. The CDR3 has 17 residues. Trimming took 1 base from V and 0 from J, leaving 14 bases between them. The CDR3 region has the DNA TGTGCCAGCAGCGTATCGTCAGGGGCCCACTCTGGAAACACCATATATTTT. Its protein is CASSVSSGAHSGNTIYF.

The chain joins TRBV9 to TRBJ1-1; perhaps TRBD1 as D (6 bases). With 3 bases removed from V and 1 base from J, the gap between germline ends came to 16 bases. CDR1 and CDR2 from the germline V gene are SGDLS and YYNGEE. The CDR3 extends over 16 amino acids. The CDR3 reads CASSALGGARNTEAFF. Here the CDR3 DNA reads TGTGCCAGCAGCGCCCTGGGGGGGGCACGGAACACTGAAGCTTTCTTT.

The rearrangement links TRBV11-2 to TRBJ2-1; the D gene is possibly TRBD1 (7 bases). The CDR3 consists of 12 residues. Trimming cost V 5 bases and J 6 bases, with 8 bases left between them. The germline gives CDR1 SGHAT, CDR2 FQNNGV. CDR3: CASSQGGNEQFF. Here the CDR3 DNA reads TGTGCCAGCAGCCAGGGGGGCAATGAGCAGTTCTTC.